A selection of T cell receptor beta chains follows, all from one sample in a study of blood T cell repertoires in COVID-19. The assay was immunoSEQ multiplex PCR, and TCRdb's table has in-frame clones only and misses some. The sample holds about 46,000 clones, over 80% seen once. Input material: peripheral blood. All receptors derive from a human donor with active COVID-19. The donor label of this sample is uncertain. Each CDR3 is given with its conserved first and last residue. A D gene is named only where the DNA matches it firmly. Clone size is given for some rows only: seen once, a few or many times, or a class if the clone is expanded.

clone_size	d_call	cdr3_length	v_call	j_call	cdr3_aa	cdr3_nt
-	-	14	TRBV2	TRBJ2-2	CASNSGQNTGELFF	TGTGCCAGCAACTCCGGACAGAACACCGGGGAGCTGTTTTTT
-	TRBD1	12	TRBV19	TRBJ2-2	CASKQGAGELFF	TGTGCCAGCAAACAGGGGGCCGGGGAGCTGTTTTTT
-	TRBD2	17	TRBV2	TRBJ2-3	CASSRSRAGPRGDTQYF	TGTGCCAGCAGTCGGTCGCGAGCGGGGCCTCGAGGAGATACGCAGTATTTT
-	TRBD1	17	TRBV18	TRBJ1-3	CASSPYRGPTSGNTIYF	TGTGCCAGCTCACCCTACAGGGGACCGACCTCTGGAAACACCATATATTTT
-	TRBD1	16	TRBV14	TRBJ1-4	CASSQGWRQGAEKLFF	TGTGCCAGCAGCCAAGGATGGCGACAGGGCGCTGAAAAACTGTTTTTT
-	-	13	TRBV19	TRBJ2-3	CASSMGPADTQYF	TGTGCCAGTAGTATGGGCCCGGCAGATACGCAGTATTTT
-	TRBD2	15	TRBV24-1	TRBJ2-3	CATSDQRESADTQYF	TGTGCCACCAGTGATCAGCGGGAAAGCGCAGATACGCAGTATTTT
-	-	15	TRBV2	TRBJ2-1	CASKPSQGNGNEQFF	TGTGCCAGCAAGCCCTCGCAGGGAAACGGCAATGAGCAGTTCTTC
-	TRBD2	16	TRBV30	TRBJ2-1	CAWSDNPDWGGREQFF	TGTGCCTGGAGTGACAACCCGGACTGGGGGGGAAGGGAGCAGTTCTTC
once	-	16	TRBV29-1	TRBJ2-3	CSVAPRTELTEDTQYF	TGCAGCGTCGCTCCTCGTACAGAACTCACCGAGGATACGCAGTATTTT
-	TRBD1	15	TRBV18	TRBJ2-3	CASSQDRVNTDTQYF	TGTGCCAGCTCACAGGACAGGGTGAACACAGATACGCAGTATTTT
few	-	12	TRBV2	TRBJ2-2	CASSQGTGELFF	TGTGCCAGCAGTCAGGGGACCGGGGAGCTGTTTTTT
-	-	15	TRBV28	TRBJ2-7	CASSLRDTYFYEQYF	TGTGCCAGCAGCCTTCGGGACACTTATTTCTACGAGCAGTACTTC
-	TRBD2	15	TRBV4-2	TRBJ2-1	CASSQGLAAYNEQFF	TGTGCCAGCAGCCAGGGACTAGCGGCCTACAATGAGCAGTTCTTC
-	-	13	TRBV25-1	TRBJ1-3	CASSEQGGNTIYF	TGTGCCAGCAGTGAACAGGGAGGAAACACCATATATTTT
-	-	15	TRBV28	TRBJ1-4	CASSNSALATEKLFF	TGTGCCAGCAGTAACTCAGCTCTAGCTACCGAAAAACTGTTTTTT
few	TRBD2	15	TRBV7-7	TRBJ2-5	CASSGLVGTAETQYF	TGTGCTAGCAGCGGACTAGTGGGGACCGCTGAGACCCAGTACTTC
-	TRBD1	15	TRBV7-2	TRBJ2-2	CASSQGDRASGELFF	TGTGCCAGCAGCCAAGGGGACAGGGCATCCGGGGAGCTGTTTTTT
-	-	11	TRBV20-1	TRBJ2-2	CSAAVRGELFF	TGCAGTGCCGCCGTCCGGGGGGAGCTGTTTTTT
-	-	15	TRBV30	TRBJ1-6	CAWRTVGAINSPLHF	TGTGCCTGGAGGACCGTGGGGGCGATTAATTCACCCCTCCACTTT
once	TRBD1	18	TRBV16	TRBJ1-5	CASSPHRDRKNRNQPQHF	TGTGCCAGCAGCCCCCACCGGGACAGAAAGAACCGCAATCAGCCCCAGCATTTT
-	-	14	TRBV4-2	TRBJ2-7	CASSLPVRDYEQYF	TGTGCCAGCAGCCTACCCGTCCGGGACTACGAGCAGTACTTC
-	TRBD1	15	TRBV11-2	TRBJ1-5	CASSVGQGGNQPQHF	TGTGCCAGCAGCGTCGGACAGGGAGGCAATCAGCCCCAGCATTTT
-	TRBD1	15	TRBV25-1	TRBJ2-1	CASSDKQGYHNEQFF	TGTGCCAGCAGTGATAAACAGGGGTACCACAATGAGCAGTTCTTC
-	-	16	TRBV20-1	TRBJ2-2	CSASLPAISHREELFF	TGCAGTGCTAGTCTCCCCGCTATCTCTCACCGGGAGGAGCTGTTTTTT
-	TRBD1	17	TRBV24-1	TRBJ1-5	CATSEPTGTDAVGPQHF	TGTGCCACCAGTGAGCCTACCGGGACAGATGCAGTGGGGCCCCAGCATTTT
-	TRBD1	16	TRBV29-1	TRBJ1-1	CSVEGGTGEWVTEAFF	TGCAGCGTTGAAGGGGGGACAGGGGAGTGGGTAACTGAAGCTTTCTTT
-	TRBD2	14	TRBV15	TRBJ2-3	CATSSSGGKDTQYF	TGTGCCACCAGCAGTAGCGGGGGGAAAGATACGCAGTATTTT
-	-	13	TRBV5-1	TRBJ2-5	CASSPTTQETQYF	TGCGCCAGCAGCCCTACTACCCAAGAGACCCAGTACTTC
-	TRBD2	15	TRBV29-1	TRBJ2-5	CSVTPGLGIKETQYF	TGCAGCGTTACACCGGGACTAGGGATAAAAGAGACCCAGTACTTC
-	TRBD1	16	TRBV6-5	TRBJ1-5	CASSSARTGPDQPQHF	TGTGCCAGCAGTTCCGCCCGGACAGGTCCCGATCAGCCCCAGCATTTT
many	-	15	TRBV6-5	TRBJ1-5	CASSYSRYSNQPQHF	TGTGCCAGCAGTTACTCGAGGTATAGCAATCAGCCCCAGCATTTT
-	TRBD1	14	TRBV19	TRBJ1-1	CASRMTGTNTEAFF	TGTGCCAGTAGGATGACAGGGACGAACACTGAAGCTTTCTTT
-	-	16	TRBV18	TRBJ2-3	CASSLRMQGGTDTQYF	TGTGCCAGCTCCCTCCGGATGCAGGGTGGGACAGATACGCAGTATTTT
once	TRBD1	15	TRBV10-3	TRBJ2-2	CAISGPGQGGGELFF	TGTGCCATCAGTGGCCCGGGACAGGGAGGCGGGGAGCTGTTTTTT
-	-	12	TRBV21-1	TRBJ1-2	CAPQRRVDGYTF	TGTGCCCCCCAACGCAGGGTGGACGGCTACACCTTC
-	-	17	TRBV18	TRBJ2-7	CASSPPYRTRITHEQYF	TGTGCCAGCTCACCACCGTACAGGACCCGGATCACCCACGAGCAGTACTTC
-	-	15	TRBV5-5	TRBJ2-7	CASSRMATGSYEQYF	TGTGCCAGCAGCCGTATGGCGACAGGCTCCTACGAGCAGTACTTC
-	-	15	TRBV12-2	TRBJ2-7	CASRLVGTGFDEQYF	TGTGCAAGTCGCTTAGTGGGGACAGGGTTCGACGAGCAGTACTTC
-	TRBD2	17	TRBV7-6	TRBJ2-3	CASSSPPTSGHPDTQYF	TGTGCCAGCAGCTCACCTCCGACTAGCGGGCACCCAGATACGCAGTATTTT
-	-	14	TRBV19	TRBJ2-3	CASSIGQSTDTQYF	TGTGCCAGTAGTATAGGACAGAGCACAGATACGCAGTATTTT